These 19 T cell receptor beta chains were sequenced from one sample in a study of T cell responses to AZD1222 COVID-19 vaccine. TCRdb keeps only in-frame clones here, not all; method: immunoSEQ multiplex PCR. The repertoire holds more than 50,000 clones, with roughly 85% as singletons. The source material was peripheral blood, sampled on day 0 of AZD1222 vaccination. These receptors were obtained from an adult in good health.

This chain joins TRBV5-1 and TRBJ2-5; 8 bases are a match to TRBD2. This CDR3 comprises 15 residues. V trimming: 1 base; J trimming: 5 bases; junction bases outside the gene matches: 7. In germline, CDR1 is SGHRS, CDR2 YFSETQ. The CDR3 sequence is CASSLSGPGGETQYF. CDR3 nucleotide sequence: TGCGCCAGCAGCTTGTCAGGACCGGGGGGGGAGACCCAGTACTTC.

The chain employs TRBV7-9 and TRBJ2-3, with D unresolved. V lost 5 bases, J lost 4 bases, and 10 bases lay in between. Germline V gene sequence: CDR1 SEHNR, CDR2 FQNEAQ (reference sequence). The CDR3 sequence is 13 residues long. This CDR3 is CASSLYGADTQYF. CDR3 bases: TGTGCCAGCAGCCTTTATGGGGCAGATACGCAGTATTTT.

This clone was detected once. CDR3 in DNA: TGCGCCAGCAGTCCCCCGGGACAGGGAGCTTTCTTT. Translation gives CASSPPGQGAFF. The chain combines TRBV10-1 with TRBJ1-1; 9 nucleotides line up with TRBD1. The germline V gene has CDR1 WNHNN and CDR2 SYGVQD (reference sequence). With 5 bases clipped from V and 10 bases from J, the junction kept 5 bases outside the gene matches. The CDR3 spans 12 residues.

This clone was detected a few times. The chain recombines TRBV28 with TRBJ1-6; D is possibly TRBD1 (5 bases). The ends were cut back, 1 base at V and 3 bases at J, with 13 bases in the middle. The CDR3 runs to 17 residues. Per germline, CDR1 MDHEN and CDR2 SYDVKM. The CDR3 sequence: CASSLSVRGDYNSPLHF. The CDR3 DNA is TGTGCCAGCAGTTTATCGGTTAGGGGCGACTATAATTCACCCCTCCACTTT.

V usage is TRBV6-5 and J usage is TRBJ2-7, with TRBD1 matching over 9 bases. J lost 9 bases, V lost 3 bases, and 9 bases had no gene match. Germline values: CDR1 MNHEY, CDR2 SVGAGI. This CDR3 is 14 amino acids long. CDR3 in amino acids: CASSYDRGTGWQYF. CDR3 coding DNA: TGTGCCAGCAGTTATGACAGGGGGACTGGCTGGCAGTACTTC.

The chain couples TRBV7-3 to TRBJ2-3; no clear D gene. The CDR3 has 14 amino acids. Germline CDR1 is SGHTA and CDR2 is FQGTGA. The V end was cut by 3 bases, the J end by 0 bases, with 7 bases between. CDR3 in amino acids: CASSFGLSTDTQYF. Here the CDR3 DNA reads TGTGCCAGCAGCTTTGGGCTTAGCACAGATACGCAGTATTTT.

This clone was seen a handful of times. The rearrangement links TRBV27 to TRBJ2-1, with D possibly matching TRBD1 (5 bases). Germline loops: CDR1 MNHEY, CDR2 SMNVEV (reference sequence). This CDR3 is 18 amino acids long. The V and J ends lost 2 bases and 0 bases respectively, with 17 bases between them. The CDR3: CASSLNPRQRVSYNEQFF. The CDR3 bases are TGTGCCAGCAGTTTAAATCCTCGACAGCGCGTCTCCTACAATGAGCAGTTCTTC.

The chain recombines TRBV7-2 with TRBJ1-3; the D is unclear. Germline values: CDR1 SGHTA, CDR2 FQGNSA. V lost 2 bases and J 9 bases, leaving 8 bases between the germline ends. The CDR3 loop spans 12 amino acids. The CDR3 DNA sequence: TGTGCCAGCAGCTTAAGTGTGGGCACCATATATTTT. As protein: CASSLSVGTIYF.

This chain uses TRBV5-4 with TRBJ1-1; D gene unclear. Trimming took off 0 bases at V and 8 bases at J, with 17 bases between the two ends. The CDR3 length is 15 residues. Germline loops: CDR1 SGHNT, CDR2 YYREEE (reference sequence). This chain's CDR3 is CASSLGYVSSAEAFF. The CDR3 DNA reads TGTGCCAGCAGCTTGGGGTATGTAAGCTCCGCGGAAGCTTTCTTT.

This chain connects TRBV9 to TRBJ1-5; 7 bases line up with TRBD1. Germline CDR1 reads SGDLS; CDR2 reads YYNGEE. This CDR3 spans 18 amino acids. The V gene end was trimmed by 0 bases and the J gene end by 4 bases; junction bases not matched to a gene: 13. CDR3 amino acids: CASSVGRGGRVGNQPQHF. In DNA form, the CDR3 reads TGTGCCAGCAGCGTAGGGAGAGGGGGCAGGGTCGGGAATCAGCCCCAGCATTTT.

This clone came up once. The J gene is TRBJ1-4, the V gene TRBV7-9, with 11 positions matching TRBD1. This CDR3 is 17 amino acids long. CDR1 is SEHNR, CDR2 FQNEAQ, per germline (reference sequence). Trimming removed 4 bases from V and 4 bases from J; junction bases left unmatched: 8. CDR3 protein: CASSSLGQGVINEKLFF. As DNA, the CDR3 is TGTGCCAGCAGCTCGCTGGGACAGGGGGTAATTAATGAAAAACTGTTTTTT.

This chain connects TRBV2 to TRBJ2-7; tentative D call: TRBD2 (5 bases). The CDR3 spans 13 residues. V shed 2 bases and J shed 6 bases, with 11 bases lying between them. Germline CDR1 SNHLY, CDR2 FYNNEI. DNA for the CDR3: TGTGCCAGCAGTGAATACCAGGCGGGCGAGCAGTACTTC. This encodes CASSEYQAGEQYF.

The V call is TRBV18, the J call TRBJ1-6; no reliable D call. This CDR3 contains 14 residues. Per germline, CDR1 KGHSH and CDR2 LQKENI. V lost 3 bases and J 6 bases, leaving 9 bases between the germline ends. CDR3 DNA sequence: TGTGCCAGCTCACCTCGAATCCCTAATTCACCCCTCCACTTT. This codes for CASSPRIPNSPLHF.

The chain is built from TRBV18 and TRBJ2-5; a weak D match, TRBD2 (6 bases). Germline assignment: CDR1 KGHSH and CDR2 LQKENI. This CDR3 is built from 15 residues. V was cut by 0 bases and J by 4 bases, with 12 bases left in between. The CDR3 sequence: CASSPPMGGRETQYF. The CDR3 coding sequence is TGTGCCAGCTCACCACCTATGGGGGGAAGAGAGACCCAGTACTTC.

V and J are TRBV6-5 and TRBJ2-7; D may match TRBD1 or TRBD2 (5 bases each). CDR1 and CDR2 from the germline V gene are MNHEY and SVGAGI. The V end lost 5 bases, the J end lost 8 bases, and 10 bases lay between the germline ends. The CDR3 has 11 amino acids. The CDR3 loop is CASSQPGQQYF. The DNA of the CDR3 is TGTGCCAGCAGTCAACCGGGACAGCAGTACTTC.

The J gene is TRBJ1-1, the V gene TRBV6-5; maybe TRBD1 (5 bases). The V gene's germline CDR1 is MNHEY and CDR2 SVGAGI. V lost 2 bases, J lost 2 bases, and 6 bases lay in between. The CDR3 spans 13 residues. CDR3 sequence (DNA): TGTGCCAGCAGTTACCGGGACAACACTGAAGCTTTCTTT. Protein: CASSYRDNTEAFF.

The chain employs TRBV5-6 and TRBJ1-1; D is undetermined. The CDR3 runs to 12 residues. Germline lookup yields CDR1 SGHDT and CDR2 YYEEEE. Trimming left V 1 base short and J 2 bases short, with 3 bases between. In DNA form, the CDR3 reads TGTGCCAGCAGCTTGCTCAACACTGAAGCTTTCTTT. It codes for CASSLLNTEAFF.

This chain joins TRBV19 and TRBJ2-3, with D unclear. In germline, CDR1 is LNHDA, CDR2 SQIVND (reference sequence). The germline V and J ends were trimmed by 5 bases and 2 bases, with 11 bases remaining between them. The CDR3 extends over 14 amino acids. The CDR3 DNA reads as TGTGCCAGTAGTCCACTTTGGCCCACAGATACGCAGTATTTT. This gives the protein CASSPLWPTDTQYF.

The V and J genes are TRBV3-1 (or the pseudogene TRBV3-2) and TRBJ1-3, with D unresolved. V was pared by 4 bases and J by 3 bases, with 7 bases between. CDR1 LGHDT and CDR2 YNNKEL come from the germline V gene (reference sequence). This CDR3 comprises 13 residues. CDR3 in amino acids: CASSRIGGNTIYF. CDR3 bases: TGTGCCAGCAGCCGTATAGGTGGAAACACCATATATTTT.